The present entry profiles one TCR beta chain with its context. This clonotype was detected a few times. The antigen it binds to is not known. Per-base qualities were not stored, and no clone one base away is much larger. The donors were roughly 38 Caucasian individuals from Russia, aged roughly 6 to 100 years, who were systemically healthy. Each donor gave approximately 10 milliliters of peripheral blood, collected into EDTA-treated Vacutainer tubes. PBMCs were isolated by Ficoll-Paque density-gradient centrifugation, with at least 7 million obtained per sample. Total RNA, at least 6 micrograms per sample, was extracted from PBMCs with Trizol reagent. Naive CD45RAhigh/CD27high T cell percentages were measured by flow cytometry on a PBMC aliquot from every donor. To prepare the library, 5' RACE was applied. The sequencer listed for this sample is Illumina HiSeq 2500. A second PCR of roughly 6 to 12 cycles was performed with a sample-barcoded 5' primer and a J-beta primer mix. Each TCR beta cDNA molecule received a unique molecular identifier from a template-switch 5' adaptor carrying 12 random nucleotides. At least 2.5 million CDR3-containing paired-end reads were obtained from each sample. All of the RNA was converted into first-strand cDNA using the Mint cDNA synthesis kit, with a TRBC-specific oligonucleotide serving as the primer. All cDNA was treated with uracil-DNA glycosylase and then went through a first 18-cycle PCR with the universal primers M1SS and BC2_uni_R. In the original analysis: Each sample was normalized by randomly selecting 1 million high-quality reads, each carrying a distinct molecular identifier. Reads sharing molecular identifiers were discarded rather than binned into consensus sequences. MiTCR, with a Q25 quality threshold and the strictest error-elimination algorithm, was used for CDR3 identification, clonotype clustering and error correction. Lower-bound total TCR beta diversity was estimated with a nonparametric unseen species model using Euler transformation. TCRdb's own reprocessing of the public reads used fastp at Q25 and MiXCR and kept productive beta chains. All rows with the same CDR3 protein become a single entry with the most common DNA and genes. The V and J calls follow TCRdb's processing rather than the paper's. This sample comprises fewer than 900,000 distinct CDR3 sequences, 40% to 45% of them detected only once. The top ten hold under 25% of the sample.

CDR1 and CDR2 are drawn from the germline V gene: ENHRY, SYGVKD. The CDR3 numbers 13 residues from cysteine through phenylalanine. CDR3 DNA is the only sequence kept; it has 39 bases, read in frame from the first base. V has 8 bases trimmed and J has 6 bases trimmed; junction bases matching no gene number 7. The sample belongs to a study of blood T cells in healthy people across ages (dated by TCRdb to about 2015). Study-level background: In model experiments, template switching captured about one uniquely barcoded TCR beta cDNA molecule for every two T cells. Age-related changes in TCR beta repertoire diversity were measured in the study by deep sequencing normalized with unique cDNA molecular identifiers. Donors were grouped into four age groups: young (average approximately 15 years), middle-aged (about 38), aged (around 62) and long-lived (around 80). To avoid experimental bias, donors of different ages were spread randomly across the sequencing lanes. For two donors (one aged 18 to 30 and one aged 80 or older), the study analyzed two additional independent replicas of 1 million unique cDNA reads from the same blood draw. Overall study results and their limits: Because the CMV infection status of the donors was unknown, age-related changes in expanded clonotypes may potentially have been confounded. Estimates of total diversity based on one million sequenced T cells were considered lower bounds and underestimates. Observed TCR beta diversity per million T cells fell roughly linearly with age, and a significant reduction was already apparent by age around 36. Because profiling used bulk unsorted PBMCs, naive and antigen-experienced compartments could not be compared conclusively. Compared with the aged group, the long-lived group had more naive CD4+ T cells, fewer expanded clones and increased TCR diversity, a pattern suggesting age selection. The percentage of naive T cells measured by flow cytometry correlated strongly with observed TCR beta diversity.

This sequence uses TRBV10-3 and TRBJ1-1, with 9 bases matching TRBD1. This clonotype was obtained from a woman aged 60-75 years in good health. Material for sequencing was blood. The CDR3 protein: CAIQTGGDSEAFF. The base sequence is TGTGCCATCCAGACAGGGGGAGACTCTGAAGCTTTCTTT.